The source of this TCR beta chain is a study of T cells in women clearing cervical HPV infection. Study details: No precancer developed; the control's incident HPV16 infection cleared within 12 months. Study-level points and caveats: Controls had more TRBV6-7 (0.16%) than cases (roughly 0.11%).

The protocol was immunoSEQ multiplex PCR, while the TCRdb copy is restricted to in-frame clones and leaves out a portion. This sample lists about 33,000 clones; its ten largest clones have 3.5% to 4%. Cervical HPV DNA detected by MY09/MY11 PCR, typed by dot-blot. For this clone: Its matching antigen is unknown. The read ends 3 residues before the CDR3 terminus; that terminus is restored from the germline J gene.

This CDR3 region has 14 residues. The germline V gene encodes CDR1 SGHVS and CDR2 FNYEAQ. J gave up 5 bases and V 3 bases, and 6 bases lay outside the gene matches. Material for sequencing was blood buffy coat. V and J are TRBV7-6 and TRBJ1-1; TRBD1 agrees at 7 bases. This sequence originates from a woman between 18 and 70 years old with a cervical HPV16 infection that either progressed to CIN3+ or cleared (not recorded which). CDR3 DNA (partial): TGTGCCAGCAGCTTGGCCGCAGGGGGGACTGAA. The encoded protein is CASSLAAGGTE. The whole CDR3 is CASSLAAGGTEAFF.